These 18 T cell receptor beta chains were sequenced from one sample in a study of T cells expressing NK-cell markers. Each CDR3 protein gets one entry in TCRdb, which reprocessed the 5' RACE reads and gives no DNA. The clone table shows roughly 150,000 distinct CDR3 sequences, with the ten largest holding around 21%. What was sequenced was blood T cells: a sorted CD56 or NKG2C T cell subset, CD4+ or CD8+ T cells, or bulk PBMC T cells (not recorded which). The receptors come from a man aged 18 to 69 in good health.

The rearrangement joins TRBV4-2 to TRBJ2-5. CDR3 length: 15 amino acids. CDR1 and CDR2 (germline): LGHNA, YNFKEQ. The CDR3 is CASSQEYVGSWTQYF.

This chain connects TRBV5-1 to TRBJ2-7; TCRdb's D call of TRBD1 is untestable without DNA. CDR1 SGHRS and CDR2 YFSETQ come from the germline V gene. The CDR3 loop spans 15 amino acids. The CDR3 loop reads CASSRYGTENGEQYF. The full variable domain, in which reference TRBV5-1 and TRBJ2-7 provide the parts outside the CDR3, is KAGVTQTPRYLIKTRGQQVTLSCSPISGHRSVSWYQQTPGQGLQFLFEYFSETQRNKGNFPGRFSGRQFSNSRSEMNVSTLELGDSALYLCASSRYGTENGEQYFGPGTRLTVT.

This rearrangement joins TRBV12-3 or TRBV12-4 to TRBJ2-5; TCRdb lists TRBD2, though no DNA is available to test this call. This CDR3 is 16 amino acids long. CDR3 sequence reads: CASSRTSHRSQETQYF.

The genes are TRBV27 and TRBJ2-3; no DNA is available, so the TRBD1 call from TCRdb remains unchecked. This CDR3 comprises 15 residues. Germline lookup yields CDR1 MNHEY and CDR2 SMNVEV (reference sequence). The CDR3 reads CASTPHGRSTDTQYF.

This chain connects TRBV11-2 to TRBJ2-5; without DNA, the TCRdb call of TRBD2 cannot be checked. Germline loops: CDR1 SGHAT, CDR2 FQNNGV. The CDR3 is made up of 17 amino acids. CDR3 sequence reads: CASSLTGLTSYQETQYF.

The chain links TRBV12-3 or TRBV12-4 to TRBJ1-3; TCRdb names TRBD1, which stays unverified in the absence of DNA. The CDR3 is 14 amino acids. CDR3 amino acids: CGQGGVNSGNTIYF.

The chain uses TRBV4-2 and TRBJ2-5. The CDR3 loop spans 17 amino acids. Germline CDR1 and CDR2: LGHNA and YNFKEQ. The chain's CDR3 is CASSVSALTEFWETQYF.

The V call is TRBV20-1, the J call TRBJ2-7; TCRdb proposes TRBD2, but this gene call is untestable without DNA. The CDR3 sequence is 14 residues long. From germline, CDR1 is DFQATT and CDR2 SNEGSKA (reference sequence). CDR3 region: CSASGEASSYEQYF.

The chain couples TRBV9 to TRBJ2-5; checking the TCRdb D call of TRBD1 is not possible without DNA. CDR1 SGDLS and CDR2 YYNGEE come from the germline V gene. This CDR3 is 15 amino acids long. This CDR3 reads CASSPPPGGWETQYF. The whole variable domain, filled in from reference TRBV9 and TRBJ2-5, reads DSGVTQTPKHLITATGQRVTLRCSPRSGDLSVYWYQQSLDQGLQFLIQYYNGEERAKGNILERFSAQQFPDLHSELNLSSLELGDSALYFCASSPPPGGWETQYFGPGTRLLVL.

The genes are TRBV4-2 and TRBJ2-1; TCRdb names TRBD2, which stays unverified in the absence of DNA. In germline, CDR1 is LGHNA, CDR2 YNFKEQ. This CDR3 spans 14 amino acids. The chain's CDR3 is CASSFSGGVDEQFF.

The chain combines TRBV13 with TRBJ1-6. Germline CDR1 is PRHDT and CDR2 is FYEKMQ (reference sequence). This CDR3 spans 16 amino acids. This CDR3 reads CASTRWREKDNSPLHF.

The rearrangement links TRBV6-1 to TRBJ2-2; TCRdb lists TRBD2, though no DNA is available to test this call. This CDR3 comprises 18 residues. CDR1 and CDR2 (germline): MNHNS, SASEGT. CDR3 protein: CASSDKRRGQRNTGELFF.

V gene TRBV4-2 combines with J gene TRBJ1-6; TCRdb designates TRBD1, a call that cannot be tested without DNA. The CDR3 spans 16 residues. The germline CDR1 and CDR2 sequences are LGHNA and YNFKEQ. CDR3 in amino acids: CASSQDEGQLRSPLHF.

V is TRBV2 and J is TRBJ2-3. The CDR3 runs to 13 residues. Germline V gene sequence: CDR1 SNHLY, CDR2 FYNNEI. The CDR3 reads CASSEVISDTQYF.

The chain links TRBV29-1 to TRBJ2-3; TCRdb's D call of TRBD1 is untestable without DNA. Germline CDR1 and CDR2: SQVTM and ANQGSEA. This CDR3 comprises 14 residues. The CDR3 reads CSVDGSTTRDTQYF.

The gene calls are TRBV6-5 and TRBJ1-4. The CDR3 is made up of 16 amino acids. CDR1 and CDR2 (germline): MNHEY, SVGAGI. The CDR3 region is CASSYGWEATNEKLFF.

The V and J genes are TRBV7-8 and TRBJ2-1; TCRdb's assignment of TRBD1 cannot be checked, as there is no DNA. The CDR3 contains 18 residues. CDR1 is SGHVS and CDR2 is FQNEAQ in the germline V gene. The CDR3 is CASSLRASGASSYNEQFF.

The chain carries TRBV27 and TRBJ2-7. CDR1 is MNHEY, CDR2 SMNVEV, per germline (reference sequence). The CDR3 runs 13 residues. CDR3 protein: CASSPNRAYEQYF.